The 27 T cell receptor beta chains reported below all come from one sample, sequenced in a study of graft-versus-host responses after intestinal transplantation. Clones were sequenced by immunoSEQ multiplex PCR, and TCRdb holds only the in-frame ones, with some missing. Seen here are about 13,000 clones, around two fifths observed once, and the top ten hold over 0.95%. This material consisted of alloreactive CD4+ T cells from a mixed lymphocyte reaction culture, taken before intestinal transplant. The subset denotes: CFSE-low proliferating T cells sorted from approximately 6-day pre-transplant mixed lymphocyte reaction (GvH or HvG direction). The source is a human patient who received an intestinal transplant.

This clone was seen a few times. V and J are TRBV5-1 and TRBJ2-5; D is possibly TRBD2 (5 bases). Trimming stripped 0 bases from V and 5 bases from J, with 14 bases between. CDR3 length: 15 residues. Germline assignment: CDR1 SGHRS and CDR2 YFSETQ. CDR3 in amino acids: CASSLVGTRLETQYF. CDR3 sequence (DNA): TGCGCCAGCAGCTTGGTGGGTACTAGATTGGAGACCCAGTACTTC. Full variable domain (remainder filled in from reference TRBV5-1 and TRBJ2-5): KAGVTQTPRYLIKTRGQQVTLSCSPISGHRSVSWYQQTPGQGLQFLFEYFSETQRNKGNFPGRFSGRQFSNSRSEMNVSTLELGDSALYLCASSLVGTRLETQYFGPGTRLLVL.

This clone was found a few times. V and J are TRBV7-9 and TRBJ1-1, with 8 bases matching TRBD1. This CDR3 is 14 amino acids long. V shed 4 bases, J shed 1 base, and the junction held 2 bases outside the gene matches. The germline V gene has CDR1 SEHNR and CDR2 FQNEAQ (reference sequence). CDR3 sequence: CASSSGQGNTEAFF. The CDR3, as DNA: TGTGCCAGCAGCTCTGGACAGGGGAACACTGAAGCTTTCTTT.

A few counts support this clone. CDR3 protein: CASSSIGTGLQPQHF. The CDR3 DNA reads as TGTGCCAGCAGCTCCATCGGGACAGGGTTACAGCCCCAGCATTTT. The chain links TRBV11-2 to TRBJ1-5; 9 bases are a match to TRBD1. J gave up 7 bases and V 4 bases, and 8 bases lay outside the gene matches. Germline-derived CDR1 and CDR2 are SGHAT and FQNNGV. The CDR3 contains 15 residues.

This chain joins TRBV7-2 and TRBJ2-3, with 8 nucleotides matching TRBD2. The CDR3 length is 14 residues. From germline, CDR1 is SGHTA and CDR2 FQGNSA. V trimming: 1 base; J trimming: 6 bases; junction bases outside the gene matches: 3. The CDR3, as DNA: TGTGCCAGCAGCTTAGGACTAGCGTATGATACGCAGTATTTT. Residues: CASSLGLAYDTQYF.

The sample holds a few counts of this clone. The chain combines TRBV27 with TRBJ2-1; tentatively, D is TRBD2 (6 bases). Germline loops: CDR1 MNHEY, CDR2 SMNVEV (reference sequence). The CDR3 runs to 16 residues. V was cut by 8 bases and J by 10 bases, with 27 bases left in between. The CDR3 spells CASGLKAGLGVVEQFF. CDR3 DNA sequence: TGTGCCAGCGGATTAAAGGCGGGGCTCGGGGTCGTGGAGCAGTTCTTC.

The chain recombines TRBV10-3 with TRBJ1-2; perhaps TRBD1 as D (5 bases). V lost 5 bases, J lost 7 bases, and 17 bases lay in between. This CDR3 has 14 residues. Germline values: CDR1 ENHRY, CDR2 SYGVKD. The CDR3 DNA reads as TGTGCCATCAGTCCGGGACCCGGGGGTTCTGGCTACACCTTC. Protein sequence: CAISPGPGGSGYTF.

The genes are TRBV13 and TRBJ2-7; D is unresolved. V was clipped by 6 bases and J by 2 bases, with 8 bases between them. CDR1 is PRHDT and CDR2 is FYEKMQ in the germline V gene (reference sequence). The CDR3 extends over 12 amino acids. The CDR3 sequence: CASRRQTYEQYF. In DNA form, the CDR3 reads TGTGCCAGCAGACGTCAGACCTACGAGCAGTACTTC.

The CDR3 is CASSPLAGTNYEQYF. The CDR3 region has the DNA TGTGCCAGCTCACCACTGGCGGGGACCAACTACGAGCAGTACTTC. The V and J genes are TRBV18 and TRBJ2-7; perhaps TRBD2 as D (6 bases). From germline, CDR1 is KGHSH and CDR2 LQKENI. This CDR3 has 15 amino acids. Trimming left V 1 base short and J 3 bases short, with 13 bases between. Using reference TRBV18 and TRBJ2-7 for the parts outside the CDR3, the full variable domain is NAGVMQNPRHLVRRRGQEARLRCSPMKGHSHVYWYRQLPEEGLKFMVYLQKENIIDESGMPKERFSAEFPKEGPSILRIQQVVRGDSAAYFCASSPLAGTNYEQYFGPGTRLTVT.

The chain links TRBV5-6 to TRBJ2-7, with a possible D match to TRBD1 (6 bases). In germline, CDR1 is SGHDT, CDR2 YYEEEE. V was cut by 4 bases and J by 1 base, with 18 bases left in between. The CDR3 totals 16 residues. The chain's CDR3 is CASSLGHTLISYEQYF. Written as DNA, the CDR3 is TGTGCCAGCAGCCTGGGACACACCCTCATATCCTACGAGCAGTACTTC.

The J gene is TRBJ1-2, the V gene TRBV4-3; 8 nucleotides agree with TRBD1. Trimming took 3 bases from V and 4 from J; bases not matched to a gene: 4. The CDR3 runs 14 residues. Germline CDR1 and CDR2: LGHNA and YSLEER. CDR3 in amino acids: CASSQDRDGYGYTF. The CDR3 DNA reads TGCGCCAGCAGCCAGGACAGGGATGGCTATGGCTACACCTTC.

By share, this clone ranks as medium-sized. The V gene is TRBV2, the J gene TRBJ2-7; weak D call: TRBD1 (5 bases). The CDR3 runs 15 residues. Germline V CDR1 and CDR2: SNHLY, FYNNEI. V lost 6 bases and J lost 3, with 18 bases in between. DNA of the CDR3: TGTGCCAGCAGACCCAGGACACCCCTTAACTACGAGCAGTACTTC. This encodes CASRPRTPLNYEQYF.

The chain carries TRBV11-2 and TRBJ2-7; D might be TRBD1 (5 bases). From germline, CDR1 is SGHAT and CDR2 FQNNGV. The CDR3 totals 14 residues. Trimming took 3 bases from V and 2 from J, leaving 11 bases between them. DNA of the CDR3: TGTGCCAGCAGCTTCATCTCAGGGCCCTACGAGCAGTACTTC. Encoded protein: CASSFISGPYEQYF.

V gene TRBV18 combines with J gene TRBJ1-1, with D possibly TRBD1 on 6 matching bases. Trimming took 4 bases from V and 0 from J, leaving 18 bases between them. CDR1 and CDR2 (germline): KGHSH, LQKENI. The CDR3 has 17 residues. CDR3 amino acids: CASSRHQQGTMNTEAFF. Written as DNA, the CDR3 is TGTGCCAGCTCACGGCACCAACAGGGCACCATGAACACTGAAGCTTTCTTT.

Only a few counts were recorded for this clone. The rearrangement joins TRBV7-2 to TRBJ1-4; 9 bases align to TRBD1. Germline CDR1 SGHTA, CDR2 FQGNSA. V lost 5 bases, J lost 7 bases, and 8 bases stayed unmatched. The CDR3 is made up of 15 amino acids. Here the CDR3 reads CASSTRTGEAEKLFF. CDR3 in DNA: TGTGCCAGCAGCACTCGGACAGGGGAGGCTGAAAAACTGTTTTTT.

This chain uses TRBV7-9 with TRBJ2-2, with unresolved D. The CDR3 is 15 amino acids. V gave up 1 base and J gave up 0 bases, with 6 bases separating them. Germline loops: CDR1 SEHNR, CDR2 FQNEAQ (reference sequence). This CDR3 is CASSLVGANTGELFF. CDR3 nucleotide sequence: TGTGCCAGCAGCTTAGTCGGAGCGAACACCGGGGAGCTGTTTTTT.

DNA for the CDR3: TGTGCCTGGAGCCGTCTGGGAGGCAGCAATCAGCCCCAGCATTTT. Residues: CAWSRLGGSNQPQHF. The chain uses TRBV30 and TRBJ1-5; D uncertain. The germline V gene has CDR1 GTSNPN and CDR2 SVGIG (reference sequence). The V end lost 3 bases, the J end lost 1 base, and 13 bases lay between the germline ends. The CDR3 runs to 15 residues.

The rearrangement joins TRBV30 to TRBJ1-2; unclear D gene. Germline V gives CDR1 GTSNPN, CDR2 SVGIG (reference sequence). The CDR3 covers 13 residues. V lost 1 base, J lost 0 bases, and 6 bases lay in between. The CDR3 DNA sequence: TGTGCCTGGAGTGCAGTGGCTAACTATGGCTACACCTTC. Translation: CAWSAVANYGYTF.

The genes are TRBV7-2 and TRBJ2-7; D unclear. The CDR3 length is 15 residues. CDR1 is SGHTA, CDR2 FQGNSA, per germline. Trimming took 7 bases from V and 2 from J, leaving 18 bases between them. The CDR3 reads CASTFRTASTYEQYF. In DNA, the CDR3 is TGTGCCAGCACCTTTCGCACAGCCTCAACCTACGAGCAGTACTTC. Variable domain in full (rest from reference TRBV7-2 and TRBJ2-7): GAGVSQSPSNKVTEKGKDVELRCDPISGHTALYWYRQSLGQGLEFLIYFQGNSAPDKSGLPSDRFSAERTGGSVSTLTIQRTQQEDSAVYLCASTFRTASTYEQYFGPGTRLTVT.

This clone has a handful of counts. The chain joins TRBV7-2 to TRBJ2-7; no reliable D call. V shed 5 bases and J shed 6 bases, with 11 bases lying between them. Germline V CDR1 and CDR2: SGHTA, FQGNSA. The CDR3 consists of 12 residues. The chain's CDR3 is CASSPPFSEQYF. Written as DNA, the CDR3 is TGTGCCAGCAGCCCCCCGTTTAGCGAGCAGTACTTC.

The chain carries TRBV27 and TRBJ1-2, with a possible D match to TRBD1 (5 bases). The CDR3 is 14 residues long. Germline CDR1 MNHEY, CDR2 SMNVEV (reference sequence). Deletions cut 1 base from V and 8 bases from J, with 14 bases between. The CDR3 nucleotides are TGTGCCAGCAGTTTATTAGGGAAATCAGGGGGCTACACCTTC. It yields the protein CASSLLGKSGGYTF.

The rearrangement links TRBV6-6 to TRBJ1-4; D is unclear. The CDR3 loop spans 15 amino acids. V was clipped by 0 bases and J by 4 bases, with 9 bases between them. Germline loops: CDR1 MNHNY, CDR2 SVGAGI (reference sequence). The CDR3 coding sequence is TGTGCCAGCAGTTACTCGGGCAGTTTTAATGAAAAACTGTTTTTT. Its translation: CASSYSGSFNEKLFF.

V gene TRBV27 combines with J gene TRBJ1-2, with 9 bases matching TRBD1. CDR1 is MNHEY and CDR2 is SMNVEV in the germline V gene (reference sequence). The J segment lost 3 bases and the V segment lost 4 bases, leaving 12 bases of the junction unmatched. There are 17 residues in the CDR3. CDR3 bases: TGTGCCAGCAGTTCACAGGGGGCGCGTAATTCGGACTATGGCTACACCTTC. It is translated as CASSSQGARNSDYGYTF.

The chain recombines TRBV6-6 with TRBJ1-1; D call uncertain. This CDR3 has 14 amino acids. V dropped 5 bases and J dropped 4 bases, with 14 bases sitting between them. CDR1 is MNHNY, CDR2 SVGAGI, per germline (reference sequence). CDR3 in DNA: TGTGCCAGCAGTCTACGGGAGGGTGGCACTGAAGCTTTCTTT. It yields the protein CASSLREGGTEAFF.

The rearrangement links TRBV5-4 to TRBJ2-1, with TRBD1 as a possible D gene (5 bases). V shed 0 bases and J shed 0 bases, with 10 bases lying between them. The CDR3 covers 16 residues. Germline CDR1 and CDR2: SGHNT and YYREEE (reference sequence). The CDR3 region is CASSLEGASSYNEQFF. The CDR3 region has the DNA TGTGCCAGCAGCTTGGAAGGGGCCAGCTCCTACAATGAGCAGTTCTTC. The full variable domain, with the rest looked up from reference TRBV5-4 and TRBJ2-1, is ETGVTQSPTHLIKTRGQQVTLRCSSQSGHNTVSWYQQALGQGPQFIFQYYREEENGRGNFPPRFSGLQFPNYSSELNVNALELDDSALYLCASSLEGASSYNEQFFGPGTRLTVL.

The chain joins TRBV10-3 to TRBJ1-1; D might be TRBD1 (6 bases). The CDR3 length is 13 residues. Trimming stripped 6 bases from V and 7 bases from J, with 15 bases between. CDR1 is ENHRY, CDR2 SYGVKD, per germline. CDR3 loop: CAISTSTGFEAFF. CDR3 sequence (DNA): TGTGCCATCAGCACCTCGACAGGCTTTGAAGCTTTCTTT.

This clone was counted a few times. The rearrangement links TRBV6-5 to TRBJ1-2; TRBD1 agrees at 8 bases. The CDR3 spans 15 residues. The trim removed 3 bases at V and 8 bases at J, leaving 11 bases unmatched. Germline CDR1 MNHEY, CDR2 SVGAGI. The CDR3 loop is CASSYNTGGDEGYTF. In nucleotides, the CDR3 is TGTGCCAGCAGTTATAATACAGGGGGGGATGAGGGCTACACCTTC.

The rearrangement joins TRBV11-3 to TRBJ1-1; 8 bases are a match to TRBD1. V lost 0 bases, J lost 2 bases, and 2 bases stayed unmatched. The CDR3 is 15 amino acids. The germline V gene has CDR1 SGHNT and CDR2 YENEEA. CDR3 region: CASSLEGQVNTEAFF. In DNA, the CDR3 is TGTGCCAGCAGCTTAGAGGGACAGGTCAACACTGAAGCTTTCTTT.